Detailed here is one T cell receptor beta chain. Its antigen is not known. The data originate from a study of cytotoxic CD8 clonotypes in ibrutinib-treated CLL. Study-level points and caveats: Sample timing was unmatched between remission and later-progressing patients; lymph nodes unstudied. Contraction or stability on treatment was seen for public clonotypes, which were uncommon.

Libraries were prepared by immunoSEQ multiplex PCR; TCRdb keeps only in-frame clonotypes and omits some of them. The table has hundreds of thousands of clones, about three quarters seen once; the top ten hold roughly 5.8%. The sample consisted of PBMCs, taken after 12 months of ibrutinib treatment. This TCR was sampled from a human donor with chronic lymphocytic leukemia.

Here the CDR3 DNA reads TGTGCCAGCAGCGCCTCGACAGGGGGGCCCCACGAGCAGTACTTC. This sequence encodes CASSASTGGPHEQYF. The chain joins TRBV9 to TRBJ2-7; 9 bases line up with TRBD1. V lost 3 bases, J lost 5 bases, and 9 bases stayed unmatched. Germline CDR1 SGDLS, CDR2 YYNGEE. This CDR3 is 15 amino acids long.